This TCR beta chain was sequenced during a study of blood T cell repertoires in COVID-19 (dated by TCRdb to 2020 to 2021). For the study in its entirety: Samples from collaborators originated in the United States, Italy and Spain and spanned both the acute and convalescent phases of COVID-19. The material from the prospective study consisted of cDNA or gDNA derived from T cells, B-cell-depleted T cells, or PBMCs. Nearly every sample came with metadata listing a de-identified subject ID, COVID-19 status, age in years and sex. The dataset comprised deeply sampled blood TCRbeta repertoires from subjects exposed to, actively infected with, or recovered from COVID-19. The samples were drawn from the first 160 participants of the ongoing ImmuneRACE study and from 1,200 or so subjects provided by 6 global collaborators. The repertoires were made available in a free public database intended to serve as a resource for research on the immune response to SARS-CoV-2. Where available, HLA class I and class II types were taken from metadata supplied by the sample provider and were not determined by assay-based typing. Points the paper makes about the study in general: How much clinical and demographic metadata was included differed by source and by participant, and the metadata was provided uncurated.

About this clone itself: What antigen it recognizes has not been identified. Per-base qualities were not stored, and no clone one base away is much larger.

TCRbeta CDR3 regions were amplified from genomic DNA using the immunoSEQ Assay, a bias-controlled multiplex PCR. The study's own analysis went as follows. The number of nucleated cells in each sample was estimated by amplification of reference gene primers within the assay. To quantify the absolute abundance of each unique TCRbeta CDR3 rearrangement, sequence reads were collapsed and filtered. For each sample, productive Simpson clonality was calculated as the square root of Simpson's diversity index over productive rearrangements. TCRdb obtained this table from immuneACCESS and retained in-frame rearrangements with V and J assigned. These tables miss some clones; where compared with another copy, unresolved V genes account for less than half of the shortfall, and the remainder is unexplained. The V and J calls and clone size are taken from that table; D and trimming were inferred from the DNA. The sample table shows under 150,000 clones, and 70% to 90% are seen once. Under 4% of the sample lies in the top ten.

Trimming leaves V shorter by 5 bases and J shorter by 5 bases, with the junction holding 10 bases beyond the gene matches. The CDR3 sequence holds 15 residues, the cysteine and phenylalanine included. Left in the record is the CDR3 DNA by itself, 45 bases read in frame from the first base. The germline V gene encodes CDR1 SEHNR and CDR2 FQNEAQ (reference sequence). Each collaborating institution followed its own protocols to collect whole blood in K2EDTA tubes. For TCRbeta analysis, collaborators shipped samples as frozen whole blood, isolated PBMCs, or DNA extracted from either of those sample types.

The rearrangement joined TRBV7-9 to TRBJ2-7; the central 9 bases match TRBD1. Sequencing was done on a sample of peripheral blood. The clonotype was recovered from a man between 35 and 55 years old with acute or convalescent COVID-19. Here the CDR3 is given as CASSVVGTGIHEQYF. The nucleotide sequence reads as follows: TGTGCCAGCAGCGTAGTGGGGACAGGGATCCACGAGCAGTACTTC.